This T cell receptor beta chain was recovered during a study of CD8 T cells in Susac syndrome. Overall study context: Patients with Susac syndrome were therapy-naive, on corticosteroids, or on intravenous immunoglobulin alone at blood draw.

This CDR3 comprises 14 residues. The germline V and J ends were trimmed by 1 base and 5 bases, with 12 bases remaining between them. CDR1 and CDR2 from the germline V gene are PRHDT and FYEKMQ (reference sequence). Random hexamers primed reverse transcription of about 0.5 to 1 ug RNA. One entry per CDR3 protein, called by TCRdb with MiXCR from the immunoSEQ multiplex PCR reads. The profile covers about 240,000 distinct CDR3 sequences, with roughly 95% appearing a single time and 0.1% taken by the ten largest. The sequence derives from a human donor with Susac syndrome. Sequenced material: CD4+ T cells from PBMCs. The chain recombines TRBV13 with TRBJ2-7, with a possible D match to TRBD2 (5 bases). The CDR3 reads CASSLAEASNEQYF. The CDR3 region has the DNA TGTGCCAGCAGCTTAGCGGAGGCGAGTAACGAGCAGTACTTC.